Listed here is a single TCR beta chain. Its matching antigen is unknown. The source of the sample is a study of T cell repertoires in ileal Crohn's disease. Findings of the study overall: Clonality above 26.8% at surgery always came with endoscopic recurrence.

Clones were sequenced by immunoSEQ multiplex PCR, and TCRdb holds only the in-frame ones, with some missing. The repertoire holds 8,000 to 9,500 clones, with roughly 79% as singletons. The CDR3 totals 13 residues. Trimming stripped 7 bases from V and 0 bases from J, with 9 bases between. Germline V gene lookup returns CDR1 LNHDA and CDR2 SQIVND (reference sequence). The chain has TRBV19 and TRBJ2-5; D is uncertain. Sequencing was performed on ileal tissue. The clonotype was recovered from an adult with Crohn's disease. The CDR3: CASKKTYQETQYF. As DNA, the CDR3 is TGTGCCAGTAAGAAGACATACCAAGAGACCCAGTACTTC. Full variable domain (missing parts from reference TRBV19 and TRBJ2-5): DGGITQSPKYLFRKEGQNVTLSCEQNLNHDAMYWYRQDPGQGLRLIYYSQIVNDFQKGDIAEGYSVSREKKESFPLTVTSAQKNPTAFYLCASKKTYQETQYFGPGTRLLVL.